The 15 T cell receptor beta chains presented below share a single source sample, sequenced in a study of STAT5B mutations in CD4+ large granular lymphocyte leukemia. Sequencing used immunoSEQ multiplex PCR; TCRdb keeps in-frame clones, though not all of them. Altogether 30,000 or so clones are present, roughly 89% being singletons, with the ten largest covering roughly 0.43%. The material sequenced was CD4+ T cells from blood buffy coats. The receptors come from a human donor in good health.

The CDR3 DNA reads as TGTGCCAGCAGCCAAGATTCGGGACTAGCGGTCAATGAGCAGTTCTTC. Amino acids: CASSQDSGLAVNEQFF. The rearrangement uses TRBV4-2 and TRBJ2-1; TRBD2 matches 11 bases. Trimming took 0 bases from V and 6 from J; bases not matched to a gene: 4. The length of the CDR3 is 16 residues. Germline V gives CDR1 LGHNA, CDR2 YNFKEQ.

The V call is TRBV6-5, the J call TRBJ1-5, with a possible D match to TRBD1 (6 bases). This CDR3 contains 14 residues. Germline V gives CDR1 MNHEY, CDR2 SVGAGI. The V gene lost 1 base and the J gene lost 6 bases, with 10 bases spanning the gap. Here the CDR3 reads CASSYWGQGQPQHF. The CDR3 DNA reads TGTGCCAGCAGTTACTGGGGGCAGGGTCAGCCCCAGCATTTT.

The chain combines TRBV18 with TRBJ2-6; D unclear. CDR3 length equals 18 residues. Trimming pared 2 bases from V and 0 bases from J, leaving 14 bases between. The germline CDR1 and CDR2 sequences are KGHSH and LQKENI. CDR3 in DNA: TGTGCCAGCTCACCATCGCAGGTCCAGCTCTCTGGGGCCAACGTCCTGACTTTC. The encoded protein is CASSPSQVQLSGANVLTF.

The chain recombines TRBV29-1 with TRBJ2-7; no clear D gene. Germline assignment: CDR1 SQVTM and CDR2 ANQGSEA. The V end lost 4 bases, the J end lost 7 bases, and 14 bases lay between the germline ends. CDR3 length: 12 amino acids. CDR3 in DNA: TGCAGCGTTGGTCCCCAAGAGAGGGAGCAGTACTTC. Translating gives CSVGPQEREQYF.

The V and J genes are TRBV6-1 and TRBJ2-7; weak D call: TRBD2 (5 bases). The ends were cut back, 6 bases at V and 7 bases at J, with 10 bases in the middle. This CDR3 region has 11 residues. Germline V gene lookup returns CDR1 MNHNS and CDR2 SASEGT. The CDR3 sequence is CASRDFPEQYF. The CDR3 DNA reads TGTGCCAGCAGGGACTTTCCAGAGCAGTACTTC.

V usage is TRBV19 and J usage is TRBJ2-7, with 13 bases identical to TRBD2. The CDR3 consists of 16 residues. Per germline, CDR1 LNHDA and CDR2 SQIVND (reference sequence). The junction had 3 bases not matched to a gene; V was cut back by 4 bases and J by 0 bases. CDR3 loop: CASSRTSGSPSYEQYF. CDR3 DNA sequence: TGTGCCAGTAGTAGGACTAGCGGGAGCCCCTCCTACGAGCAGTACTTC.

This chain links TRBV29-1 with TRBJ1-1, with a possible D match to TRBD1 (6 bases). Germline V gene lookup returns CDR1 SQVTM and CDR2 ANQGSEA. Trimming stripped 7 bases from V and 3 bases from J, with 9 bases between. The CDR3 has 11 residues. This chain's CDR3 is CSGGGYTEAFF. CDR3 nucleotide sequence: TGCAGCGGAGGGGGGTACACTGAAGCTTTCTTT.

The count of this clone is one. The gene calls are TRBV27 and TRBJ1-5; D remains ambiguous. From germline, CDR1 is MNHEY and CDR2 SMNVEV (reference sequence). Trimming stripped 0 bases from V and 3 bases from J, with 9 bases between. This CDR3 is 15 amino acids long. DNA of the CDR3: TGTGCCAGCAGTTTATCGATGGCTTTCAATCAGCCCCAGCATTTT. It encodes CASSLSMAFNQPQHF.

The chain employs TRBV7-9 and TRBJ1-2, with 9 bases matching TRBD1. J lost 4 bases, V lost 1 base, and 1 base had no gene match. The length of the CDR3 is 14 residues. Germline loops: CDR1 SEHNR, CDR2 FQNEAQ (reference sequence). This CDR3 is CASSLGDRAYGYTF. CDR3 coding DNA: TGTGCCAGCAGCTTAGGGGACAGGGCCTATGGCTACACCTTC.

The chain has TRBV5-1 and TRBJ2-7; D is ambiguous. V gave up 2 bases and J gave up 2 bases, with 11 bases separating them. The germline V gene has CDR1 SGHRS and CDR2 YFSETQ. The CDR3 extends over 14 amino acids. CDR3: CASSFAGPTYEQYF. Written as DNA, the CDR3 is TGCGCCAGCAGCTTCGCCGGACCTACCTACGAGCAGTACTTC.

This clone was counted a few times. CDR3 residues: CASRAGLSRDGNTIYF. In nucleotides, the CDR3 is TGTGCCAGTAGGGCCGGATTGTCCAGGGACGGAAACACCATATATTTT. The gene calls are TRBV19 and TRBJ1-3, with TRBD1 as a possible D gene (5 bases). CDR3 size: 16 residues. Deletions cut 6 bases from V and 4 bases from J, with 19 bases between. Germline V gives CDR1 LNHDA, CDR2 SQIVND (reference sequence).

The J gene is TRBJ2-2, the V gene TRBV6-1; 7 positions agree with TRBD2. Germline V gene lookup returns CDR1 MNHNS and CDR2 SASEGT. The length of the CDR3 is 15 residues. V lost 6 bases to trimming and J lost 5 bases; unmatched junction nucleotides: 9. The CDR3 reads CASSSDAGATGELFF. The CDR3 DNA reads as TGTGCCAGCAGCTCAGATGCGGGAGCGACCGGGGAGCTGTTTTTT.

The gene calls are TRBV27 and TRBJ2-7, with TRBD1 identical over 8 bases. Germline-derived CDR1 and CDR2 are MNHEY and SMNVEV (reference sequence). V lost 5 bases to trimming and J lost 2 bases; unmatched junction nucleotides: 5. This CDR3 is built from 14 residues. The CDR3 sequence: CASSAGTGPYEQYF. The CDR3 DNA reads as TGTGCCAGCAGTGCCGGGACAGGTCCCTACGAGCAGTACTTC.

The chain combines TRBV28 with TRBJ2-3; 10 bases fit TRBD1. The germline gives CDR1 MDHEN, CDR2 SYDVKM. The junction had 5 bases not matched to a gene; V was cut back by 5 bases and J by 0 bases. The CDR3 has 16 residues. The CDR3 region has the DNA TGTGCCAGCAGTCCGCCGGGACAGGGGAGCACAGATACGCAGTATTTT. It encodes CASSPPGQGSTDTQYF. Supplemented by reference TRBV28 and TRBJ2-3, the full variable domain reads DVKVTQSSRYLVKRTGEKVFLECVQDMDHENMFWYRQDPGLGLRLIYFSYDVKMKEKGDIPEGYSVSREKKERFSLILESASTNQTSMYLCASSPPGQGSTDTQYFGPGTRLTVL.

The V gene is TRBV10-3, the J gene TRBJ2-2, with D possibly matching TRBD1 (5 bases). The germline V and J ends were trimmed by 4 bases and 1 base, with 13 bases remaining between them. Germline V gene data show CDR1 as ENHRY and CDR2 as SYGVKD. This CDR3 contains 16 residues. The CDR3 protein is CAISGLGAENTGELFF. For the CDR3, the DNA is TGTGCCATCAGTGGCCTAGGGGCGGAGAACACCGGGGAGCTGTTTTTT.